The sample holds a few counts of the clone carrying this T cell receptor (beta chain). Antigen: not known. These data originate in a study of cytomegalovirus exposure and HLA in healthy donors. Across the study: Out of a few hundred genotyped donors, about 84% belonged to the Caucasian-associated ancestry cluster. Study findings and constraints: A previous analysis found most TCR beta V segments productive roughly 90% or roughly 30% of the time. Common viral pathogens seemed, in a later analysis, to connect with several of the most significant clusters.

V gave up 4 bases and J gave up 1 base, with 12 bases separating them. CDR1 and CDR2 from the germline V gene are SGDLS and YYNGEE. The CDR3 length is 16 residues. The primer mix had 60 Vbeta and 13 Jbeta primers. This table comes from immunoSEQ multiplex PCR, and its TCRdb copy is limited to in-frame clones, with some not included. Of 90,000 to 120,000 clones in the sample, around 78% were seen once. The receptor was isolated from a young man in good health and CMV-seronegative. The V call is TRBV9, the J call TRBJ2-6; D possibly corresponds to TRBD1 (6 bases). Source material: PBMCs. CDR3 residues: CASSTKGGSGANVLTF. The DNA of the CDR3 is TGTGCCAGCAGCACAAAAGGGGGATCTGGGGCCAACGTCCTGACTTTC.